Listed below are T cell receptor beta chains from one sample, sequenced in a study of T-cell memory formation after mild COVID-19. MiXCR was run by TCRdb on the 5' RACE reads, yielding one entry per CDR3 protein. The table shows roughly 560,000 distinct CDR3 sequences, with around 21% occurring only once. The sequenced material came from PBMCs or a T cell subset sorted from them (not recorded which). Receptors were obtained from an adult woman who had mild COVID-19 (a few samples of this study predate the infection). Cell type and time point are not known. CDR3s include the opening cysteine and the closing phenylalanine or tryptophan. D genes are given only for firm matches. Size values are once, few and many counts, or a class for expanded clones, and some rows have none.

D gene	V gene	clone size	J gene	CDR3 protein	CDR3 DNA
-	TRBV12-3/TRBV12-4	few	TRBJ2-4	CASSRGSIAKNIQYF	TGTGCCAGCAGCCGGGGTTCTATAGCCAAAAACATTCAGTACTTC
TRBD1	TRBV7-9	-	TRBJ1-1	CASSTVPGQGEALF	TGTGCCAGCAGCACAGTCCCGGGACAGGGAGAAGCTTTATTT
-	TRBV29-1	-	TRBJ2-2	CSVEGHTGELFF	TGCAGCGTTGAAGGACACACCGGGGAGCTGTTTTTT
TRBD1	TRBV29-1	few	TRBJ1-1	CSVERFGQENTEAFF	TGCAGCGTTGAAAGGTTCGGACAGGAGAACACTGAAGCTTTCTTT
-	TRBV5-1	-	TRBJ2-3	CASSLAWEPVDTQYF	TGCGCCAGCAGCTTGGCTTGGGAACCAGTAGATACGCAGTATTTT
-	TRBV5-6	-	TRBJ2-5	CASSGWRSKETQYF	TGTGCCAGCAGCGGATGGAGGTCTAAAGAGACCCAGTACTTC
-	TRBV23-1	few	TRBJ2-3	CASSQSSSEVQYF	TGCGCCAGCAGTCAATCGTCGAGCGAGGTTCAGTATTTT
TRBD2	TRBV29-1	-	TRBJ2-1	CSVYGRAGNEQFF	TGCAGCGTGTACGGGAGGGCCGGTAATGAGCAGTTCTTC
-	TRBV7-8	medium-sized	TRBJ1-3	CASSLAGGTGNTIYF	TGTGCCAGCAGCTTAGCAGGGGGAACTGGAAACACCATATATTTT
-	TRBV5-1	-	TRBJ1-2	CASSDGLYGYTF	TGCGCCAGCAGCGACGGACTTTATGGCTACACCTTC
-	TRBV6-2/TRBV6-3	-	TRBJ2-3	CASSSYGRTDTQYF	TGTGCCAGCAGTTCTTACGGGCGCACAGATACGCAGTATTTT
-	TRBV4-3	-	TRBJ2-1	CASRGGLGTRSYNEQFF	TGCGCCAGCAGGGGGGGTTTGGGCACGCGATCCTACAATGAGCAGTTCTTC
-	TRBV7-8	few	TRBJ1-2	CASSLAGERYGYTF	TGTGCCAGCAGCTTAGCGGGTGAGCGATATGGCTACACCTTC
-	TRBV20-1	few	TRBJ1-3	CSARVGYSSGNTIYF	TGCAGTGCTAGAGTAGGGTATAGCTCTGGAAACACCATATATTTT
TRBD2	TRBV18	-	TRBJ2-5	CASSPPRGGAETQYF	TGTGCCAGCTCACCACCTCGCGGGGGGGCAGAGACCCAGTACTTC
-	TRBV20-1	many	TRBJ2-2	CSARGGADTGELFF	TGCAGTGCTAGAGGTGGGGCCGACACCGGGGAGCTGTTTTTT
-	TRBV20-1	-	TRBJ2-6	CSARNEGAGANVLTF	TGCAGTGCTAGAAACGAGGGGGCTGGGGCCAACGTCCTGACTTTC